This TCR beta chain appears in the sequencing data of a study of T cell responses to AZD1222 COVID-19 vaccine. Findings and limits, study-wide: In a largely white British group with more females than males, clonal diversity was possibly underestimated. Baseline seropositivity characterized only six or seven AZD1222 recipients.

As to this clone: The antigen is not known.

Using immunoSEQ multiplex PCR, the repertoire was profiled, and TCRdb retains in-frame clones only, with some absent. This sample has about 120,000 clones, with about 86% found just once. This CDR3 contains 17 residues. Germline V gives CDR1 PRHDT, CDR2 FYEKMQ (reference sequence). V dropped 4 bases and J dropped 3; count of bases not matched to a gene: 8. This TCR was sampled from an adult in good health. The chain carries TRBV13 and TRBJ2-1; TRBD2 matches 11 bases. The source was peripheral blood, collected on day 0 of AZD1222 vaccination. The CDR3 bases are TGTGCCAGCAGCTCCTTCCTAGCGGGAGGAGGCTACAATGAGCAGTTCTTC. Translating gives CASSSFLAGGGYNEQFF.